This is a list of T cell receptor beta chains from one sample in a study of PD-1 blockade in classical Hodgkin lymphoma. Clones were sequenced by immunoSEQ multiplex PCR, and TCRdb holds only the in-frame ones, with some missing. The sample records about 15,000 clones, around 87% being singletons. The sample consisted of peripheral blood mononuclear cells (PBMCs). The receptors were sampled from a human donor with classical Hodgkin lymphoma. CDR3s include the opening cysteine and the closing phenylalanine or tryptophan. Each record gives: D gene, V gene, clone size, J gene, CDR3 protein, CDR3 DNA. D genes are given only for firm matches. Size tells how often a clone was seen (once, few, many) or the class of an expanded clone, and some rows leave it out.

NA	TRBV11-2	NA	TRBJ1-6	CASSLEIPNSPLHF	TGTGCCAGCAGCTTAGAGATCCCTAATTCACCCCTCCACTTT
TRBD2	TRBV25-1	NA	TRBJ2-3	CASRRAGALDTQYF	TGTGCCAGCAGACGAGCGGGAGCCCTAGATACGCAGTATTTT
NA	TRBV28	NA	TRBJ1-1	CASSFVPPMNTEAFF	TGTGCCAGCAGTTTCGTACCACCCATGAACACTGAAGCTTTCTTT
TRBD2	TRBV9	NA	TRBJ2-7	CASSAGLAAPYEQYF	TGTGCCAGCAGCGCCGGACTAGCGGCACCCTACGAGCAGTACTTC
NA	TRBV7-2	once	TRBJ2-2	CASRKVNTGELFF	TGTGCCAGCAGGAAAGTGAACACCGGGGAGCTGTTTTTT
TRBD1	TRBV28	NA	TRBJ2-3	CASSLGRGQADTQYF	TGTGCCAGCAGTTTGGGCAGGGGGCAAGCAGATACGCAGTATTTT
TRBD2	TRBV4-1	NA	TRBJ2-2	CASSQETGLAGAGELFF	TGCGCCAGCAGCCAAGAGACGGGACTAGCGGGAGCCGGGGAGCTGTTTTTT
NA	TRBV28	NA	TRBJ2-1	CASSSRSRGSNEQFF	TGTGCCAGCAGTTCCCGCTCGCGCGGGTCGAATGAGCAGTTCTTC
NA	TRBV27	NA	TRBJ2-7	CASSRGLTSEQYF	TGTGCCAGCAGCAGGGGACTAACCTCTGAGCAGTACTTC
TRBD2	TRBV28	once	TRBJ2-2	CASKSPETGRSSGRASTGELFF	TGTGCCAGCAAATCCCCTGAGACAGGGCGCTCTAGCGGGAGGGCCAGCACCGGGGAGCTGTTTTTT
NA	TRBV30	NA	TRBJ1-6	CAWSVNGLLSGSPLHF	TGTGCCTGGAGTGTAAATGGATTGCTTTCGGGGTCACCCCTCCACTTT
NA	TRBV6-6	NA	TRBJ1-1	CASSYSQAREAFF	TGTGCCAGCAGTTACTCGCAAGCCAGGGAAGCTTTCTTT
NA	TRBV2	NA	TRBJ1-1	CASSRDMNTEAFF	TGCGCCAGCAGCCGCGACATGAACACTGAAGCTTTCTTT
NA	TRBV19	few	TRBJ1-5	CASSIQTASNQPQHF	TGTGCCAGTAGTATTCAGACGGCTAGCAATCAGCCCCAGCATTTT
NA	TRBV18	NA	TRBJ1-1	CASSPHRESTEAFF	TGTGCCAGCTCACCCCACAGGGAGTCAACTGAAGCTTTCTTT
NA	TRBV7-2	NA	TRBJ2-1	CASSLGDPPYNEQFF	TGTGCCAGCAGCCTGGGGGATCCCCCCTACAATGAGCAGTTCTTC
NA	TRBV5-1	NA	TRBJ2-1	CASSLAETLKNEQFF	TGCGCCAGCAGCTTGGCAGAAACACTAAAGAATGAGCAGTTCTTC
NA	TRBV11-2	NA	TRBJ1-2	CASSLDGAGVSYTF	TGTGCCAGCAGCTTAGATGGGGCCGGAGTTAGCTACACCTTC
NA	TRBV6-5	few	TRBJ2-7	CASSYTRADHYEQYF	TGTGCCAGCAGTTACACGAGGGCCGACCACTACGAGCAGTACTTC
TRBD2	TRBV5-1	NA	TRBJ2-4	CASSLGGGSNIQYF	TGCGCCAGCAGCTTGGGGGGCGGGAGCAACATTCAGTACTTC
NA	TRBV11-1	NA	TRBJ1-1	CASSISQGLEAFF	TGTGCCAGCAGCATTTCGCAGGGGCTAGAGGCTTTCTTT
NA	TRBV6-5	once	TRBJ2-5	CASSYNMVSLETQYF	TGTGCCAGCAGTTACAACATGGTCAGCTTGGAGACCCAGTACTTC
NA	TRBV7-9	NA	TRBJ1-1	CASSPVMKMNTEAFF	TGTGCCAGCAGCCCCGTTATGAAGATGAACACTGAAGCTTTCTTT
NA	TRBV2	NA	TRBJ2-1	CASSDRGTPQNEQFF	TGTGCCAGCAGTGATCGGGGGACCCCTCAAAATGAGCAGTTCTTC
NA	TRBV5-6	NA	TRBJ2-7	CASSFQGSYEQYF	TGTGCCAGCAGCTTTCAGGGGTCCTACGAGCAGTACTTC
TRBD1	TRBV5-6	NA	TRBJ1-2	CASSTGDRVPYGYTF	TGTGCCAGCAGCACCGGGGACAGGGTGCCCTATGGCTACACCTTC
TRBD1	TRBV28	few	TRBJ1-2	CASSSIRQGSYGYTF	TGTGCCAGCAGTTCCATTAGACAGGGAAGCTATGGCTACACCTTC
NA	TRBV19	NA	TRBJ2-5	CASSIAPGKTQYF	TGTGCCAGTAGTATAGCCCCGGGCAAGACCCAGTACTTC
NA	TRBV28	NA	TRBJ1-2	CASSLGGLMAAYGYTF	TGTGCCAGCAGTTTAGGGGGACTGATGGCGGCCTATGGCTACACCTTC